Sequencing of this T cell receptor (beta chain) was carried out in a study of early T cells in non-severe SARS-CoV-2 infection. About the study: Sequencing targeted bulk RNA from unsorted whole blood, leaving chains unpaired. Study results and limitations: The matching step, a VDJdb search, favored anti-spike CD8 responses and missed private and CD4 specificities.

This clonotype showed up many times. As yet, its antigen is unknown. Unique molecular identifiers (one per individual cDNA molecule) were attached. MiXCR, applied by TCRdb to the 5' RACE reads, yields one record per CDR3 protein. The data show approximately 23,000 distinct CDR3 sequences, about 4.1% seen once. The TCR was taken from an adult who was a healthcare worker with PCR-confirmed SARS-CoV-2 infection or an uninfected control (not recorded which). Sequencing input: whole blood.

The CDR3 nucleotides are TGTGCCAGCAGTCTACAGGGCGCGTTCTCTGGAAACACCATATATTTT. Translating it yields CASSLQGAFSGNTIYF. The rearrangement uses TRBV2 and TRBJ1-3; possible D gene TRBD1, 6 bases. The CDR3 sequence is 16 residues long. V lost 5 bases, J lost 0 bases, and 14 bases lay in between. The germline gives CDR1 SNHLY, CDR2 FYNNEI.